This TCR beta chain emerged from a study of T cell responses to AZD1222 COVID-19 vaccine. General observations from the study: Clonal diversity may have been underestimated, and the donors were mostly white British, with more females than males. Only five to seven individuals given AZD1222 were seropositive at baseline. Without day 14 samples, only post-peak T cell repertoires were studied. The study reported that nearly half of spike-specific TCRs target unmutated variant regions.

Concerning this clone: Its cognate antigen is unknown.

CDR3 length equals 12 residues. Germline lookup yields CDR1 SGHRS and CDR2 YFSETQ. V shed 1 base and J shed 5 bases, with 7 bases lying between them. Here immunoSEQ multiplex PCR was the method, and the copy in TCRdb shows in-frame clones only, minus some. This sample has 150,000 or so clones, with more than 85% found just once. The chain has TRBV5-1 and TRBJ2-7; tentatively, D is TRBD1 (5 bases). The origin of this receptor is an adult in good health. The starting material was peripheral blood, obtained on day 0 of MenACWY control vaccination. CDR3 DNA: TGCGCCAGCAGCTTGAAAGGGGACGAGCAGTACTTC. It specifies CASSLKGDEQYF.